The 19 T cell receptor beta chains in this list originate from one sample, sequenced in a study of OX40 agonist ivuxolimab in advanced cancers. Generated by immunoSEQ multiplex PCR, the TCRdb table keeps only in-frame clones and is missing some. The data show 21,000 or so clones, 75% to 80% seen once. The input for sequencing was CD4+ or CD8+ T cells sorted from blood, taken in a trial of the OX40 agonist ivuxolimab. The receptor set was obtained from an adult with an advanced solid tumor such as melanoma, head and neck, liver or kidney cancer.

The gene calls are TRBV10-3 and TRBJ2-5; D possibly corresponds to TRBD1 (5 bases). TRBJ2-7 matches the DNA end more closely, so the J call is doubtful. In germline, CDR1 is ENHRY, CDR2 SYGVKD. The CDR3 contains 11 residues. CDR3 nucleotides: TGTGCCATCAGCCAGGGTACCGAGCAGTACTTC. Protein product: CAISQGTEQYF.

In this sample, this clone is medium-sized. This sequence joins TRBV11-3 and TRBJ2-7, with a tentative D call TRBD1 (6 bases). CDR3 length: 13 residues. The V end was cut by 3 bases, the J end by 7 bases, with 13 bases between. CDR1 and CDR2 from the germline V gene are SGHNT and YENEEA. CDR3 coding DNA: TGTGCCAGCAGCTTCGGACAGACCGAAGAGCAGTACTTC. As protein: CASSFGQTEEQYF.

The chain couples TRBV4-1 to TRBJ2-7; D is possibly TRBD2 (5 bases). The CDR3 is made up of 15 amino acids. CDR1 is MGHRA and CDR2 is YSYEKL in the germline V gene. The V end lost 2 bases, the J end lost 3 bases, and 14 bases lay between the germline ends. The CDR3 region is CASSQTIGESYEQYF. As DNA, the CDR3 is TGCGCCAGCAGCCAAACTATCGGGGAGAGCTACGAGCAGTACTTC.

The J gene is TRBJ1-6, the V gene TRBV5-4; no clear D gene. The CDR3 extends over 15 amino acids. V lost 0 bases and J lost 5, with 9 bases in between. The germline V gene has CDR1 SGHNT and CDR2 YYREEE (reference sequence). CDR3 protein: CASSLALGNNSPLHF. CDR3 nucleotides: TGTGCCAGCAGCTTGGCCCTGGGAAATAATTCACCCCTCCACTTT.

V and J are TRBV6-4 and TRBJ2-2; 7 positions match TRBD2. Germline lookup yields CDR1 MRHNA and CDR2 SNTAGT. The CDR3 contains 16 residues. V dropped 4 bases and J dropped 1; count of bases not matched to a gene: 6. The CDR3 protein is CASSARASGNTGELFF. The CDR3, as DNA: TGTGCCAGCAGTGCACGGGCTAGCGGGAACACCGGGGAGCTGTTTTTT.

The V and J genes are TRBV6-5 and TRBJ1-2; TRBD1 matches 7 bases. Losses at the gene ends were 5 bases for V and 8 bases for J; bases not matched to a gene: 5. The germline gives CDR1 MNHEY, CDR2 SVGAGI. This CDR3 comprises 12 residues. The CDR3 nucleotides are TGTGCCAGCAGTCAGGGGGTGACGGGCTACACCTTC. It yields the protein CASSQGVTGYTF.

The genes are TRBV5-6 and TRBJ1-5; no definite D call. The CDR3 has 14 residues. Trimming shortened V by 0 bases and J by 1 base, and 5 bases separated the two germline ends. Germline CDR1 is SGHDT and CDR2 is YYEEEE. CDR3 in amino acids: CASSLEASNQPQHF. The CDR3 DNA sequence: TGTGCCAGCAGCTTGGAGGCGAGCAATCAGCCCCAGCATTTT.

The chain uses TRBV29-1 and TRBJ2-2; 8 nucleotides align to TRBD1. Unmatched junction bases numbered 5, after V lost 7 bases and J lost 7 bases. The CDR3 runs to 12 residues. From germline, CDR1 is SQVTM and CDR2 ANQGSEA. The CDR3 protein is CSAGQGNGELFF. CDR3 DNA sequence: TGCAGCGCCGGACAGGGAAACGGGGAGCTGTTTTTT.

The chain combines TRBV7-2 with TRBJ1-2; no clear D. The CDR3 totals 12 residues. The germline V gene encodes CDR1 SGHTA and CDR2 FQGNSA. V was shortened by 5 bases and J by 7 bases, with 11 bases between the two germline ends. Here the CDR3 DNA reads TGTGCCAGCAGCAGGCCTATCACTGGCTACACCTTC. This codes for CASSRPITGYTF.

DNA for the CDR3: TGTGCCAGCAGCCACACCTCCCAGCGGGCGACAGATACGCAGTATTTT. As protein: CASSHTSQRATDTQYF. J is TRBJ2-3 and V is TRBV11-3, with a possible D match to TRBD2 (6 bases). This CDR3 region has 16 residues. V was clipped by 5 bases and J by 3 bases, with 18 bases between them. In germline, CDR1 is SGHNT, CDR2 YENEEA.

CDR3 in amino acids: CASSLGLGYEQYF. The CDR3 bases are TGTGCCAGCAGCTTAGGCTTAGGTTACGAGCAGTACTTC. This chain connects TRBV7-8 to TRBJ2-7; D remains ambiguous. The germline CDR1 and CDR2 sequences are SGHVS and FQNEAQ. The CDR3 is made up of 13 amino acids. The V and J ends lost 1 base and 4 bases respectively, with 8 bases between them. Supplemented by reference TRBV7-8 and TRBJ2-7, the full variable domain reads GAGVSQSPRYKVAKRGQDVALRCDPISGHVSLFWYQQALGQGPEFLTYFQNEAQLDKSGLPSDRFFAERPEGSVSTLKIQRTQQEDSAVYLCASSLGLGYEQYFGPGTRLTVT.

The chain has TRBV5-6 and TRBJ1-1; 7 nucleotides agree with TRBD1. Per the germline V gene, CDR1 is SGHDT and CDR2 is YYEEEE. The CDR3 is made up of 13 amino acids. V shed 5 bases and J 4 bases; nucleotides not matched to a gene: 5. DNA for the CDR3: TGTGCCAGCAGAATACAGGGGAGCACTGAAGCTTTCTTT. Protein: CASRIQGSTEAFF.

This clone has a handful of counts. Here the CDR3 reads CASSEQGEAGANVLTF. CDR3 DNA sequence: TGTGCCAGCAGTGAGCAGGGGGAGGCTGGGGCCAACGTCCTGACTTTC. J is TRBJ2-6 and V is TRBV6-4, with D maybe TRBD1 (7 bases). V was shortened by 3 bases and J by 2 bases, with 11 bases between the two germline ends. Germline CDR1 is MRHNA and CDR2 is SNTAGT. This CDR3 spans 16 amino acids.

This clone was found a few times. The gene calls are TRBV7-2 and TRBJ2-5; maybe TRBD1 (6 bases). CDR3 length: 15 residues. Trimming pared 5 bases from V and 2 bases from J, leaving 15 bases between. Per the germline V gene, CDR1 is SGHTA and CDR2 is FQGNSA. The CDR3 bases are TGTGCCAGCAGCATACAGGACAGAAGACAAGAGACCCAGTACTTC. Translation: CASSIQDRRQETQYF.

This clone showed up just a few times. The CDR3 coding sequence is TGTGCCAGCAGCCAAGAAGGGGGCTGGAGGACCGGGGAGCTGTTTTTT. This translates into CASSQEGGWRTGELFF. V gene TRBV14 combines with J gene TRBJ2-2; TRBD1 matches 7 bases. V was clipped by 0 bases and J by 5 bases; unmatched bases: 6. Looked up from germline, CDR1 is SGHDN and CDR2 is FVKESK. The CDR3 length is 16 residues.

The CDR3 region is CASSRGERTDTQYF. CDR3 sequence (DNA): TGTGCCAGCAGCCGCGGGGAACGCACAGATACGCAGTATTTT. The V call is TRBV7-3, the J call TRBJ2-3; a possible D gene is TRBD2 (6 bases). CDR3 length: 14 residues. Germline-derived CDR1 and CDR2 are SGHTA and FQGTGA. The V gene lost 5 bases and the J gene lost 1 base, with 10 bases spanning the gap.

This clone was picked up a small number of times. The V and J genes are TRBV7-9 and TRBJ1-3, with D unresolved. Germline assignment: CDR1 SEHNR and CDR2 FQNEAQ (reference sequence). The CDR3 spans 17 residues. V was pared by 7 bases and J by 5 bases, with 24 bases between. CDR3 in DNA: TGTGCCAGCACCCTTAGCGGGATTTCTATCGAAAGAAACACCATATATTTT. Translating gives CASTLSGISIERNTIYF.

The V call is TRBV2, the J call TRBJ1-1, with TRBD1 as a possible D gene (5 bases). The CDR3 consists of 13 residues. In germline, CDR1 is SNHLY, CDR2 FYNNEI. V lost 0 bases and J 8 bases, leaving 10 bases between the germline ends. The CDR3 reads CASSEARGPEAFF. The DNA for the CDR3 is TGTGCCAGCAGTGAAGCGCGGGGACCAGAAGCTTTCTTT.

The rearrangement uses TRBV30 and TRBJ1-1, with D tentatively TRBD1 (5 bases). This CDR3 spans 13 amino acids. CDR1 GTSNPN and CDR2 SVGIG come from the germline V gene (reference sequence). Trimming pared 0 bases from V and 7 bases from J, leaving 12 bases between. In DNA form, the CDR3 reads TGTGCCTGGAGTGTATCAGGGAGAGGTGAAGCTTTCTTT. Translating it yields CAWSVSGRGEAFF.